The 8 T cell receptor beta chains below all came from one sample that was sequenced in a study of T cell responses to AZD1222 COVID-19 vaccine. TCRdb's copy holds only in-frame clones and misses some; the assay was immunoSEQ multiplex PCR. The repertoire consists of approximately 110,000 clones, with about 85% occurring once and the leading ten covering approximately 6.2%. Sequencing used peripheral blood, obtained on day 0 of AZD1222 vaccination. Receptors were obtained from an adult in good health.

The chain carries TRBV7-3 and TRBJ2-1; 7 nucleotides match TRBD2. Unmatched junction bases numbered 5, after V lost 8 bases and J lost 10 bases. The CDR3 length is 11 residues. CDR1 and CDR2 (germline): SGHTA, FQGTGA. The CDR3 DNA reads TGTGCCAGCGGACTAGGCGAGGAGCAGTTCTTC. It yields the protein CASGLGEEQFF.

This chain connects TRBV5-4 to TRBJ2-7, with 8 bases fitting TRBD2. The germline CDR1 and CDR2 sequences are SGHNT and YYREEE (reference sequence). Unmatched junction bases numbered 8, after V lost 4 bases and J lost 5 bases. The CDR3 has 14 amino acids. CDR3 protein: CASSRRLAQDEQYF. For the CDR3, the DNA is TGTGCCAGCAGCCGGAGACTAGCGCAGGACGAGCAGTACTTC.

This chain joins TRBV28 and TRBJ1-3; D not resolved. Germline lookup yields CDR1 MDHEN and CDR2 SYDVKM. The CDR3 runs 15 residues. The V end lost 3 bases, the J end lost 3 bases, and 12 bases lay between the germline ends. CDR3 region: CASSLGPEYGNTIYF. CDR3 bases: TGTGCCAGCAGTTTGGGTCCCGAGTATGGAAACACCATATATTTT. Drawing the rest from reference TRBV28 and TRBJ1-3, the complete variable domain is DVKVTQSSRYLVKRTGEKVFLECVQDMDHENMFWYRQDPGLGLRLIYFSYDVKMKEKGDIPEGYSVSREKKERFSLILESASTNQTSMYLCASSLGPEYGNTIYFGEGSWLTVV.

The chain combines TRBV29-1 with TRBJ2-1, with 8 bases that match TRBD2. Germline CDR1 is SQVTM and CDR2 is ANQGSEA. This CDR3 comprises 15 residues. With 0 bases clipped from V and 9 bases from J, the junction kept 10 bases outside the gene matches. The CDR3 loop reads CSVEDRRGGLGEQFF. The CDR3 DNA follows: TGCAGCGTTGAAGATCGCCGGGGGGGGCTTGGTGAGCAGTTCTTC.

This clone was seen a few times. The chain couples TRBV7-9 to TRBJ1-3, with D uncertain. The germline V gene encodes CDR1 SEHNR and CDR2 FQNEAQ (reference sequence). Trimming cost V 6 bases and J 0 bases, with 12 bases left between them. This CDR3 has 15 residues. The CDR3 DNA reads TGTGCCAGCAGTATCGGTGCCAACTCTGGAAACACCATATATTTT. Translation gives CASSIGANSGNTIYF.

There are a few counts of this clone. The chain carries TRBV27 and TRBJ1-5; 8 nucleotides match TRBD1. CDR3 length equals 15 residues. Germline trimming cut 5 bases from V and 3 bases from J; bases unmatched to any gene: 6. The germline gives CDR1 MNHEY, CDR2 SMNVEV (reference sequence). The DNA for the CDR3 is TGTGCCAGCAGTCCTTTGACAGGGGACAATCAGCCCCAGCATTTT. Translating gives CASSPLTGDNQPQHF.

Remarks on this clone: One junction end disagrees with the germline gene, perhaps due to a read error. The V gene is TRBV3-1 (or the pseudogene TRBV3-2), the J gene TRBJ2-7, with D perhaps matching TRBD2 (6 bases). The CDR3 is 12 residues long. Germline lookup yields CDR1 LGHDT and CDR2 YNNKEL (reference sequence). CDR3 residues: CASSQTKGGPAF. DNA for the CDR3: TGTGCCAGCAGCCAAACCAAGGGAGGCCCCGCCTTC.

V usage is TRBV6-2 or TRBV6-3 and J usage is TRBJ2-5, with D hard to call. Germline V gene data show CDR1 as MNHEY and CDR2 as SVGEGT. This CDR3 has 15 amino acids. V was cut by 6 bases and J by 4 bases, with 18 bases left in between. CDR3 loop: CASSRNPGTRETQYF. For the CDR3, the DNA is TGTGCCAGCAGCCGAAACCCCGGAACAAGAGAGACCCAGTACTTC.